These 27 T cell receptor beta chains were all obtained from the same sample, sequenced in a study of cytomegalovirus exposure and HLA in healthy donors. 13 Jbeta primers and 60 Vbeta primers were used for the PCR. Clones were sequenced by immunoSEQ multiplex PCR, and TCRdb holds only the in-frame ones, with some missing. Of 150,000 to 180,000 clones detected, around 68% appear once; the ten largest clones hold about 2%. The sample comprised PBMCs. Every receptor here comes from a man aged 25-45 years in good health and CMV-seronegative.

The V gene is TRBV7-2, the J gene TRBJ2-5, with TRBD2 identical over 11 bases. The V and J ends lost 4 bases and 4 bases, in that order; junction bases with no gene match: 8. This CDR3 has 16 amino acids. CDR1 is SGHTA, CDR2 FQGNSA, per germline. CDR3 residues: CASSSQGLAGGETQYF. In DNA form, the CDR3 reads TGTGCCAGCAGCTCGCAAGGACTAGCGGGTGGAGAGACCCAGTACTTC.

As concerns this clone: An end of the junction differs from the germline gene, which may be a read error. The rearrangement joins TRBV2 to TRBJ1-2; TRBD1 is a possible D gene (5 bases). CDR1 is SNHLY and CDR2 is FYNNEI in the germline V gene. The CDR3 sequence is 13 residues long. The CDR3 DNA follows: TGTGCCAGCAGTGAAGGGGGCGTCTATGGCTACCCCTTC. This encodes CASSEGGVYGYPF. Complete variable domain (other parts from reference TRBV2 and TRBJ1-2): EPEVTQTPSHQVTQMGQEVILRCVPISNHLYFYWYRQILGQKVEFLVSFYNNEISEKSEIFDDQFSVERPDGSNFTLKIRSTKLEDSAMYFCASSEGGVYGYPFGSGTRLTVV.

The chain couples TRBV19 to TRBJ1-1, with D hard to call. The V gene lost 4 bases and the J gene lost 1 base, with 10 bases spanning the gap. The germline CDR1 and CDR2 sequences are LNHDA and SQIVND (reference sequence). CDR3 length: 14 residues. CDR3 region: CASSSTPGNTEAFF. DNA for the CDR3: TGTGCCAGTAGTAGTACTCCTGGGAACACTGAAGCTTTCTTT.

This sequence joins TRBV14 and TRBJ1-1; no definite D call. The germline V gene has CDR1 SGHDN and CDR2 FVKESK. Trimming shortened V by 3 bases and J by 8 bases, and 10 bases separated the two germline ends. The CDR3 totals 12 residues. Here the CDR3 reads CASSQSGLEAFF. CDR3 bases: TGTGCCAGCAGCCAGAGCGGTCTAGAAGCTTTCTTT.

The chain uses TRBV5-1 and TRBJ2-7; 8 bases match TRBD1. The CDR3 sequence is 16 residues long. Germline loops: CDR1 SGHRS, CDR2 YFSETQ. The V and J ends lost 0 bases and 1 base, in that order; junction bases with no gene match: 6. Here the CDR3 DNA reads TGCGCCAGCAGCTTGGGGCAGGGGGCCGTATCCTACGAGCAGTACTTC. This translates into CASSLGQGAVSYEQYF.

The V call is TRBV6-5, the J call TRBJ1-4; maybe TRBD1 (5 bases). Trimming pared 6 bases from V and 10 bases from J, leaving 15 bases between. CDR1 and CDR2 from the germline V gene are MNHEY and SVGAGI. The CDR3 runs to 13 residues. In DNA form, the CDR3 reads TGTGCCAGCAGGGGGCGCCCTAAAGGAAAACTGTTTTTT. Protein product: CASRGRPKGKLFF.

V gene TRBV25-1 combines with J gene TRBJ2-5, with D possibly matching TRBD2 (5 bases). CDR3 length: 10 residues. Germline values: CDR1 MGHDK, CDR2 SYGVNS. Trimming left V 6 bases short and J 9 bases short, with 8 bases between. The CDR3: CASSLGAQYF. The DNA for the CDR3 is TGTGCCAGCAGCCTCGGGGCCCAGTACTTC.

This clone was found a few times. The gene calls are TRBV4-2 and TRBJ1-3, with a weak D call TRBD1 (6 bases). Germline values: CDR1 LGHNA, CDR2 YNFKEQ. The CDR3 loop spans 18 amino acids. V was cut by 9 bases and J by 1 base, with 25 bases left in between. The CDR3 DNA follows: TGTGCCAGTCCAAGCGACAGGCCGGTGGGGGCATCTGGAAACACCATATATTTT. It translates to CASPSDRPVGASGNTIYF.

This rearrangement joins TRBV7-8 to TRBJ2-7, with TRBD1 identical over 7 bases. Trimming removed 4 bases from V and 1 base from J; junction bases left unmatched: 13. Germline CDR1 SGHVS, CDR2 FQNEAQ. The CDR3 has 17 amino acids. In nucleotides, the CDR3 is TGTGCCAGCAGCTCAACCGGCAGGGGGAAGGGGTCCTACGAGCAGTACTTC. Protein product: CASSSTGRGKGSYEQYF.

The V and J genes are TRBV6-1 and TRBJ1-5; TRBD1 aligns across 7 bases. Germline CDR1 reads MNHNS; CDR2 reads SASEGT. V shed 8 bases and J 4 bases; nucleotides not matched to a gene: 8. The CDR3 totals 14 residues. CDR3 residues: CASVVGTENQPQHF. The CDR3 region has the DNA TGTGCCAGCGTCGTCGGGACAGAAAATCAGCCCCAGCATTTT.

The CDR3: CASSQAWGVADSYNEQFF. CDR3 sequence (DNA): TGTGCCAGCAGCCAAGCATGGGGGGTAGCGGACTCCTACAATGAGCAGTTCTTC. The V gene is TRBV4-2, the J gene TRBJ2-1; perhaps TRBD2 as D (6 bases). CDR1 and CDR2 (germline): LGHNA, YNFKEQ. Trimming removed 1 base from V and 0 bases from J, with 16 bases in between. The CDR3 is made up of 18 amino acids.

The CDR3 reads CASTRRGPLSYGYTF. As DNA, the CDR3 is TGTGCCAGCACCCGAAGGGGGCCTCTTAGCTATGGCTACACCTTC. The chain combines TRBV28 with TRBJ1-2; TRBD1 matches at 7 bases. This CDR3 contains 15 residues. V dropped 7 bases and J dropped 4; count of bases not matched to a gene: 12. Germline V gene sequence: CDR1 MDHEN, CDR2 SYDVKM.

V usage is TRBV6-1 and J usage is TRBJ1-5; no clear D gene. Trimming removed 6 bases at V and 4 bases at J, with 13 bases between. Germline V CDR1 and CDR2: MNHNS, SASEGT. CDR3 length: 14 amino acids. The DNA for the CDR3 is TGTGCCAGCAGGCTACCGGGAGATAATCAGCCCCAGCATTTT. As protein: CASRLPGDNQPQHF.

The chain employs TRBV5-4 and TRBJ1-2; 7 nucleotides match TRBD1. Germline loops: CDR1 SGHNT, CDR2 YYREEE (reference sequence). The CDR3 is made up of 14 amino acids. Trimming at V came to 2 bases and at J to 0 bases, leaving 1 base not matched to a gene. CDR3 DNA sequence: TGTGCCAGCAGCTTCGACAGGGCTAACTATGGCTACACCTTC. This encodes CASSFDRANYGYTF.

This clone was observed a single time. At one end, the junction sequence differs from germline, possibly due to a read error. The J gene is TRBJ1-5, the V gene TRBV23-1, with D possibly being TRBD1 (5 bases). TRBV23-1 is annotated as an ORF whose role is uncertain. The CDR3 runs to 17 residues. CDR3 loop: CASSRKGPGYGNQPQNF. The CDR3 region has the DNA TGCGCCAGCAGCCGAAAGGGCCCAGGGTATGGCAATCAGCCCCAGAATTTT.

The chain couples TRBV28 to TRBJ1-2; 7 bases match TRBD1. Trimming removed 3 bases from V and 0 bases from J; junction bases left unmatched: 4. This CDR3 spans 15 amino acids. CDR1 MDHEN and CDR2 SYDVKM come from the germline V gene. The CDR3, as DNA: TGTGCCAGCAGTTTGACAGGGTATGCTAACTATGGCTACACCTTC. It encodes CASSLTGYANYGYTF.

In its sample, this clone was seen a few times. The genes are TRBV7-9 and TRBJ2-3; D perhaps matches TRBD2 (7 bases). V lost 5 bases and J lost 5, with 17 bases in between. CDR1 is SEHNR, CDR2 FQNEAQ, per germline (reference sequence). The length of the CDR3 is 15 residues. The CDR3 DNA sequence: TGTGCCAGCAGCCCACCTTTGAGGGGGGGAGATACGCAGTATTTT. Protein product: CASSPPLRGGDTQYF. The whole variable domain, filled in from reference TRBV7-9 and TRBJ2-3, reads DTGVSQNPRHKITKRGQNVTFRCDPISEHNRLYWYRQTLGQGPEFLTYFQNEAQLEKSRLLSDRFSAERPKGSFSTLEIQRTEQGDSAMYLCASSPPLRGGDTQYFGPGTRLTVL.

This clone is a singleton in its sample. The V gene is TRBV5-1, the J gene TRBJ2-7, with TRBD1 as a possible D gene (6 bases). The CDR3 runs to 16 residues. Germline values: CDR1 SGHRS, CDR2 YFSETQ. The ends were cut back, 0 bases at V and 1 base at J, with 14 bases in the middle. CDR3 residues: CASSLGGQGTSYEQYF. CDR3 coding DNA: TGCGCCAGCAGCTTGGGGGGGCAGGGAACGTCCTACGAGCAGTACTTC. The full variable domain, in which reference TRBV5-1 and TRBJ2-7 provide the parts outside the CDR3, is KAGVTQTPRYLIKTRGQQVTLSCSPISGHRSVSWYQQTPGQGLQFLFEYFSETQRNKGNFPGRFSGRQFSNSRSEMNVSTLELGDSALYLCASSLGGQGTSYEQYFGPGTRLTVT.

The CDR3 bases are TGTGCCAGCAGTATGACCATGGACAGGACTACGGGTTCACCCCTCCACTTT. Its protein is CASSMTMDRTTGSPLHF. This sequence joins TRBV28 and TRBJ1-6, with 7 bases aligning to TRBD1. Per germline, CDR1 MDHEN and CDR2 SYDVKM. The CDR3 extends over 17 amino acids. The trim removed 5 bases at V and 9 bases at J, leaving 16 bases unmatched. Drawing the rest from reference TRBV28 and TRBJ1-6, the complete variable domain is DVKVTQSSRYLVKRTGEKVFLECVQDMDHENMFWYRQDPGLGLRLIYFSYDVKMKEKGDIPEGYSVSREKKERFSLILESASTNQTSMYLCASSMTMDRTTGSPLHFGNGTRLTVT.

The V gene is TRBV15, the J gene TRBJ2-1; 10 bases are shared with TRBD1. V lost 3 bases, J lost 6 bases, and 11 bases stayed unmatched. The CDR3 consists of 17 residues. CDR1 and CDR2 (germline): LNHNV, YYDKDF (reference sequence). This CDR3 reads CATSSPWGGQGVNEQFF. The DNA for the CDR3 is TGTGCCACCAGCAGTCCATGGGGAGGACAGGGGGTCAATGAGCAGTTCTTC.

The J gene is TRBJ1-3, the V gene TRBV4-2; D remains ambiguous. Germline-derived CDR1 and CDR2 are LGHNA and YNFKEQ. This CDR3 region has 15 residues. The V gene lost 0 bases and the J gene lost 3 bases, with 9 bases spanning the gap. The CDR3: CASSQERTGGNTIYF. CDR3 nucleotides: TGTGCCAGCAGCCAAGAAAGGACTGGTGGAAACACCATATATTTT.

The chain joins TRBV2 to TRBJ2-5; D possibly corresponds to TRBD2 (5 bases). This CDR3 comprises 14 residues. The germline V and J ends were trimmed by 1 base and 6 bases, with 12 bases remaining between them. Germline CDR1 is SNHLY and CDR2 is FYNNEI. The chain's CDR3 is CASSEDEGRKTQYF. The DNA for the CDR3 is TGTGCCAGCAGTGAAGATGAGGGTAGAAAGACCCAGTACTTC.

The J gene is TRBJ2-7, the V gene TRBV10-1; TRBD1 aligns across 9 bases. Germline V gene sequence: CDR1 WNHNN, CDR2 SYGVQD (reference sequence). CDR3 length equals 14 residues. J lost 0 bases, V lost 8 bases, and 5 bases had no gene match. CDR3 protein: CASSGTGSSYEQYF. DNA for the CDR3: TGCGCCAGCTCTGGGACAGGGAGCTCCTACGAGCAGTACTTC.

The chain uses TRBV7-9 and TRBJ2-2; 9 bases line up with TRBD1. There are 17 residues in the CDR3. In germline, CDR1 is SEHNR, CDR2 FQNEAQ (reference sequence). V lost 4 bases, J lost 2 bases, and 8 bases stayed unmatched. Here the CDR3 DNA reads TGTGCCAGCAGCTACTCCCGGGACAGGGCTAACACCGGGGAGCTGTTTTTT. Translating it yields CASSYSRDRANTGELFF.

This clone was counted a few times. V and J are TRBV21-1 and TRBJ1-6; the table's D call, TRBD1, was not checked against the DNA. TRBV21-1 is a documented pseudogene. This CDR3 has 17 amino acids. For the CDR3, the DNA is TGTGCCAGCACGGATAGGGGACAGGGGATCTATAATTCACCCCTCCACTTT. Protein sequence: CASTDRGQGIYNSPLHF.

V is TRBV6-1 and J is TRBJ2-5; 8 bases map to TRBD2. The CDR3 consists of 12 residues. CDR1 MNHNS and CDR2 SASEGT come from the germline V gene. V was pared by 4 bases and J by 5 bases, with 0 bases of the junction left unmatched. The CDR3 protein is CASSAGGETQYF. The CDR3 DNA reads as TGTGCCAGCAGTGCGGGGGGGGAGACCCAGTACTTC.

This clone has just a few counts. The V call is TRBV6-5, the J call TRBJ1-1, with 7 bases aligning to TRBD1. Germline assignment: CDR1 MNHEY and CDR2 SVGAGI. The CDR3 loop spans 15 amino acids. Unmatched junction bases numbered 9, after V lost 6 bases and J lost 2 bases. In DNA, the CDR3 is TGTGCCAGCAGGGGGTGGGGGACAGACAACACTGAAGCTTTCTTT. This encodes CASRGWGTDNTEAFF.